One and the same sample provided the 27 T cell receptor beta chains below, sequenced in a study of technical replicates of blood from a handful of donors. Assay used: immunoSEQ multiplex PCR; TCRdb lists only in-frame clones, some missing. This sample has about 94,000 clones; 90% to 96% occur once, and the top ten carry 0.36%. Input material: T cells isolated from PBMCs. The receptors here all came from a human donor in good health.

The chain links TRBV11-2 to TRBJ2-7; D is uncertain. This CDR3 is 10 amino acids long. Germline V lookup: CDR1 SGHAT, CDR2 FQNNGV. V was pared by 5 bases and J by 3 bases, with 2 bases between. The CDR3 DNA is TGTGCCAGCAGCCACTACGAGCAGTACTTC. Amino acids: CASSHYEQYF.

The gene calls are TRBV19 and TRBJ2-6, with TRBD1 matching over 7 bases. Germline CDR1 LNHDA, CDR2 SQIVND (reference sequence). Germline trimming cut 9 bases from V and 0 bases from J; bases unmatched to any gene: 11. This CDR3 is built from 17 residues. CDR3 residues: CARKDRAPLSGANVLTF. CDR3 DNA: TGTGCCAGAAAAGACAGGGCGCCCCTCTCTGGGGCCAACGTCCTGACTTTC. The full variable domain, in which reference TRBV19 and TRBJ2-6 provide the parts outside the CDR3, is DGGITQSPKYLFRKEGQNVTLSCEQNLNHDAMYWYRQDPGQGLRLIYYSQIVNDFQKGDIAEGYSVSREKKESFPLTVTSAQKNPTAFYLCARKDRAPLSGANVLTFGAGSRLTVL.

The chain employs TRBV6-1 and TRBJ2-1; TRBD2 matches 8 bases. Germline assignment: CDR1 MNHNS and CDR2 SASEGT. V shed 6 bases, J shed 4 bases, and the junction held 8 bases outside the gene matches. There are 15 residues in the CDR3. CDR3 in amino acids: CASSLLAGPYNEQFF. DNA of the CDR3: TGTGCCAGCAGCCTGCTAGCGGGCCCGTACAATGAGCAGTTCTTC.

CDR3 DNA sequence: TGTGCCAGTAAACTGGGACAGGGGCTGGACACTGAAGCTTTCTTT. This translates into CASKLGQGLDTEAFF. The chain employs TRBV19 and TRBJ1-1; 10 bases agree with TRBD1. This CDR3 is built from 15 residues. The V gene end was trimmed by 7 bases and the J gene end by 3 bases; junction bases not matched to a gene: 8. CDR1 and CDR2 (germline): LNHDA, SQIVND (reference sequence). Together with reference TRBV19 and TRBJ1-1, the CDR3 gives the full variable domain: DGGITQSPKYLFRKEGQNVTLSCEQNLNHDAMYWYRQDPGQGLRLIYYSQIVNDFQKGDIAEGYSVSREKKESFPLTVTSAQKNPTAFYLCASKLGQGLDTEAFFGQGTRLTVV.

This clone was observed once. This sequence joins TRBV4-3 and TRBJ2-7; a weak D match, TRBD2 (6 bases). The CDR3 loop spans 15 amino acids. The germline V gene encodes CDR1 LGHNA and CDR2 YSLEER. V was clipped by 0 bases and J by 3 bases, with 12 bases between them. The CDR3 region has the DNA TGCGCCAGCAGCCAAGAAGGGGACTTCCTCTACGAGCAGTACTTC. It translates to CASSQEGDFLYEQYF.

The chain carries TRBV7-9 and TRBJ2-3; D call uncertain. The CDR3 length is 11 residues. Germline lookup yields CDR1 SEHNR and CDR2 FQNEAQ (reference sequence). V was shortened by 8 bases and J by 3 bases, with 6 bases between the two germline ends. The CDR3 DNA follows: TGTGCCAGCTGTATAACAGATACGCAGTATTTT. This gives the protein CASCITDTQYF.

The J gene is TRBJ2-7, the V gene TRBV11-3, with D possibly TRBD2 on 5 matching bases. The CDR3 has 15 residues. V was shortened by 1 base and J by 0 bases, with 10 bases between the two germline ends. Germline V gives CDR1 SGHNT, CDR2 YENEEA. The CDR3 sequence: CASSLGWESSYEQYF. Written as DNA, the CDR3 is TGTGCCAGCAGCTTAGGCTGGGAGAGCTCCTACGAGCAGTACTTC. Combining the CDR3 with reference TRBV11-3 and TRBJ2-7 gives the whole variable domain EAGVVQSPRYKIIEKKQPVAFWCNPISGHNTLYWYLQNLGQGPELLIRYENEEAVDDSQLPKDRFSAERLKGVDSTLKIQPAELGDSAVYLCASSLGWESSYEQYFGPGTRLTVT.

The J gene is TRBJ1-1, the V gene TRBV2; TRBD1 matches at 8 bases. The CDR3 sequence is 14 residues long. V dropped 6 bases and J dropped 4; count of bases not matched to a gene: 7. Germline V gene sequence: CDR1 SNHLY, CDR2 FYNNEI. For the CDR3, the DNA is TGTGCCAGCAGGGGACAGGCGGTAGGCACTGAAGCTTTCTTT. Its protein product is CASRGQAVGTEAFF.

This clone has a single count. V usage is TRBV28 and J usage is TRBJ2-2; D unresolved. The CDR3 contains 14 residues. V lost 2 bases to trimming and J lost 2 bases, with 6 bases between them. CDR1 and CDR2 (germline): MDHEN, SYDVKM. CDR3 DNA sequence: TGTGCCAGCAGTTTAGTTTCAAACACCGGGGAGCTGTTTTTT. It translates to CASSLVSNTGELFF. Full variable domain (rest looked up from reference TRBV28 and TRBJ2-2): DVKVTQSSRYLVKRTGEKVFLECVQDMDHENMFWYRQDPGLGLRLIYFSYDVKMKEKGDIPEGYSVSREKKERFSLILESASTNQTSMYLCASSLVSNTGELFFGEGSRLTVL.

With respect to this clone: This specimen includes other DNA sequences encoding the same CDR3. The V call is TRBV12-5, the J call TRBJ2-1; D not certain. The CDR3 contains 14 residues. Between the trimmed V and J ends, which lost 1 base and 0 bases, there was a span of 4 bases. Germline-derived CDR1 and CDR2 are LGHNT and FRNRAP. CDR3 sequence: CASGLDSSYNEQFF. The CDR3 region has the DNA TGTGCTAGTGGTTTGGACTCCTCCTACAATGAGCAGTTCTTC.

V usage is TRBV6-4 and J usage is TRBJ2-1; D is unresolved. The CDR3 extends over 15 amino acids. V was cut by 0 bases and J by 0 bases, with 6 bases left in between. The germline gives CDR1 MRHNA, CDR2 SNTAGT. The CDR3 loop is CASSDSAYSYNEQFF. The DNA of the CDR3 is TGTGCCAGCAGTGACTCAGCGTACTCCTACAATGAGCAGTTCTTC.

V usage is TRBV9 and J usage is TRBJ2-5; tentative D call: TRBD1 (7 bases). The germline CDR1 and CDR2 sequences are SGDLS and YYNGEE. The CDR3 sequence is 17 residues long. V was clipped by 1 base and J by 2 bases, with 18 bases between them. Here the CDR3 reads CASSVRGTATFQETQYF. CDR3 DNA: TGTGCCAGCAGCGTACGCGGGACAGCCACTTTTCAAGAGACCCAGTACTTC.

This chain links TRBV10-2 with TRBJ2-1; maybe TRBD1 (7 bases). The CDR3 loop spans 14 amino acids. Germline loops: CDR1 WSHSY, CDR2 SAAADI. V lost 2 bases to trimming and J lost 7 bases, with 12 bases between them. The CDR3 spells CASSEDREVNEQFF. In DNA, the CDR3 is TGCGCCAGCAGTGAGGACAGGGAGGTGAATGAGCAGTTCTTC.

With regard to this clone: The junction differs from germline at one of its ends, possibly a read error. V and J are TRBV5-5 and TRBJ2-7; D perhaps matches TRBD1 (5 bases). Germline assignment: CDR1 SGHKS and CDR2 YYEKEE (reference sequence). The CDR3 loop spans 12 amino acids. This CDR3 reads CASSLLSQGFHF. In DNA form, the CDR3 reads TGTGCCAGCAGCTTGCTTTCCCAGGGTTTTCACTTC. The full variable domain, its missing parts supplied by reference TRBV5-5 and TRBJ2-7, is DAGVTQSPTHLIKTRGQQVTLRCSPISGHKSVSWYQQVLGQGPQFIFQYYEKEERGRGNFPDRFSARQFPNYSSELNVNALLLGDSALYLCASSLLSQGFHFGPGTRLTVT.

The V and J genes are TRBV27 and TRBJ1-5; D is perhaps TRBD1 (5 bases). Germline V gene sequence: CDR1 MNHEY, CDR2 SMNVEV (reference sequence). V gave up 4 bases and J gave up 1 base, with 8 bases separating them. The CDR3 runs to 14 residues. The CDR3 nucleotides read TGTGCCAGCAGTTATGGGGGGAGCAATCAGCCCCAGCATTTT. Protein: CASSYGGSNQPQHF.

The chain combines TRBV2 with TRBJ2-3; 7 bases map to TRBD1. Germline CDR1 and CDR2: SNHLY and FYNNEI. This CDR3 has 13 residues. The junction had 4 bases not matched to a gene; V was cut back by 8 bases and J by 2 bases. The CDR3 coding sequence is TGTGCCAGCTCGGGACAGTACACAGATACGCAGTATTTT. Translation gives CASSGQYTDTQYF.

V gene TRBV13 combines with J gene TRBJ2-7; D is unclear. Per the germline V gene, CDR1 is PRHDT and CDR2 is FYEKMQ (reference sequence). The CDR3 is made up of 13 amino acids. V lost 5 bases and J lost 0, with 8 bases in between. The CDR3 nucleotides read TGTGCCAGCAGCCCAGGTAGCTCCTACGAGCAGTACTTC. This gives the protein CASSPGSSYEQYF.

The chain links TRBV9 to TRBJ2-7; weak D call: TRBD1 (5 bases). The V gene lost 2 bases and the J gene lost 2 bases, with 14 bases spanning the gap. The CDR3 contains 15 residues. Per germline, CDR1 SGDLS and CDR2 YYNGEE. The DNA for the CDR3 is TGTGCCAGCAGCGTGAGCCAGGGCACCCCCTACGAGCAGTACTTC. Amino acid sequence: CASSVSQGTPYEQYF.

Here the CDR3 DNA reads TGTGCCAGTAGTATTGGGGGCCCTGAAGCTTTCTTT. It encodes CASSIGGPEAFF. The genes are TRBV19 and TRBJ1-1; D is possibly TRBD1 (6 bases). Germline V gene sequence: CDR1 LNHDA, CDR2 SQIVND (reference sequence). This CDR3 spans 12 amino acids. V lost 3 bases and J 6 bases, leaving 8 bases between the germline ends.

In its sample, this clone was seen once. The CDR3 DNA sequence: TGTGCCAGCACCCCCGGAGGCGGGAGGGCCCGTGAGACCCAGTACTTC. It is translated as CASTPGGGRARETQYF. The rearrangement uses TRBV13 and TRBJ2-5, with 9 bases matching TRBD2. Germline CDR1 and CDR2: PRHDT and FYEKMQ (reference sequence). With 7 bases clipped from V and 5 bases from J, the junction kept 14 bases outside the gene matches. The CDR3 has 16 residues.

The rearrangement links TRBV27 to TRBJ2-1, with TRBD2 matching over 7 bases. Trimming at V came to 5 bases and at J to 5 bases, leaving 3 bases not matched to a gene. Germline V gene data show CDR1 as MNHEY and CDR2 as SMNVEV (reference sequence). The CDR3 length is 13 residues. For the CDR3, the DNA is TGTGCCAGCAGTCTAGCGGCCCACAATGAGCAGTTCTTC. This translates into CASSLAAHNEQFF.

The chain couples TRBV11-2 to TRBJ2-1, with TRBD1 as a possible D gene (7 bases). V lost 2 bases, J lost 8 bases, and 13 bases lay in between. In germline, CDR1 is SGHAT, CDR2 FQNNGV. This CDR3 spans 14 amino acids. The CDR3 loop is CASSLLGGGDEQFF. CDR3 nucleotide sequence: TGTGCCAGCAGCTTATTAGGGGGCGGGGATGAGCAGTTCTTC.

Notes on this clone: The sample has other DNA sequences that encode this CDR3 too. The chain has TRBV15 and TRBJ2-5; D is perhaps TRBD1 (6 bases). This CDR3 spans 14 amino acids. V lost 1 base, J lost 2 bases, and 8 bases lay in between. Germline V gene lookup returns CDR1 LNHNV and CDR2 YYDKDF (reference sequence). The CDR3 here is CATSRAGQQETQYF. The CDR3 DNA reads TGTGCCACCAGCAGAGCGGGACAACAAGAGACCCAGTACTTC. The complete variable domain, with remaining parts taken from reference TRBV15 and TRBJ2-5, reads DAMVIQNPRYQVTQFGKPVTLSCSQTLNHNVMYWYQQKSSQAPKLLFHYYDKDFNNEADTPDNFQSRRPNTSFCFLDIRSPGLGDTAMYLCATSRAGQQETQYFGPGTRLLVL.

V is TRBV6-1 and J is TRBJ1-6, with TRBD1 matching 8 bases. The germline V gene has CDR1 MNHNS and CDR2 SASEGT. The CDR3 covers 13 residues. The V and J ends lost 10 bases and 8 bases, in that order; junction bases with no gene match: 7. The CDR3 sequence is CATPGTGDSPLHF. In nucleotides, the CDR3 is TGTGCCACCCCCGGGACAGGAGATTCACCCCTCCACTTT.

The chain joins TRBV4-1 to TRBJ2-7; possible D gene TRBD2, 6 bases. Trimming stripped 0 bases from V and 0 bases from J, with 12 bases between. Germline values: CDR1 MGHRA, CDR2 YSYEKL. The CDR3 spans 16 residues. CDR3 amino acids: CASSQESGLLSYEQYF. The CDR3, as DNA: TGCGCCAGCAGCCAAGAATCGGGACTGCTCTCCTACGAGCAGTACTTC.

The chain combines TRBV5-4 with TRBJ1-1; 8 nucleotides match TRBD1. CDR1 is SGHNT, CDR2 YYREEE, per germline (reference sequence). V gave up 2 bases and J gave up 7 bases; unmatched junction bases: 7. This CDR3 is 14 amino acids long. The CDR3 is CASSFLGQASEAFF. The DNA of the CDR3 is TGTGCCAGCAGCTTTTTGGGACAGGCCAGTGAAGCTTTCTTT.

This chain uses TRBV28 with TRBJ2-4, with 11 bases matching TRBD1. The V gene's germline CDR1 is MDHEN and CDR2 SYDVKM. The CDR3 contains 16 residues. V was pared by 6 bases and J by 7 bases, with 11 bases of the junction left unmatched. CDR3 loop: CASSARDRGMGNIQYF. The CDR3 DNA is TGTGCCAGCAGCGCCCGGGACAGGGGGATGGGGAACATTCAGTACTTC.